These 26 T cell receptor beta chains came from one sample sequenced in a study of blood T cell repertoires in COVID-19. This table comes from immunoSEQ multiplex PCR, and its TCRdb copy is limited to in-frame clones, with some not included. The sample contains 350,000 to 400,000 clones, 75% to 90% of which appear only once. Sequencing was carried out using peripheral blood. All receptors come from a woman aged 60-75 years with COVID-19, enrolled during active disease.

The chain is built from TRBV4-2 and TRBJ1-2; 8 bases line up with TRBD1. CDR3 size: 16 residues. Germline CDR1 and CDR2: LGHNA and YNFKEQ. J gave up 2 bases and V 3 bases, and 8 bases lay outside the gene matches. The CDR3 loop reads CASSQPDRAENYGYTF. The CDR3 DNA is TGTGCCAGCAGCCAGCCGGACAGGGCGGAAAACTATGGCTACACCTTC.

This chain links TRBV15 with TRBJ1-1; D remains ambiguous. Trimming stripped 6 bases from V and 3 bases from J, with 14 bases between. The CDR3 totals 14 residues. The germline gives CDR1 LNHNV, CDR2 YYDKDF (reference sequence). The CDR3 nucleotides are TGTGCCACCAGAAACTACGGGTCAGACACTGAAGCTTTCTTT. This sequence encodes CATRNYGSDTEAFF. Together with reference TRBV15 and TRBJ1-1, the CDR3 gives the full variable domain: DAMVIQNPRYQVTQFGKPVTLSCSQTLNHNVMYWYQQKSSQAPKLLFHYYDKDFNNEADTPDNFQSRRPNTSFCFLDIRSPGLGDTAMYLCATRNYGSDTEAFFGQGTRLTVV.

V gene TRBV29-1 combines with J gene TRBJ1-2; D might be TRBD1 (5 bases). The CDR3 runs 13 residues. V was trimmed by 5 bases and J by 8 bases, leaving 18 bases between them. The V gene's germline CDR1 is SQVTM and CDR2 ANQGSEA. The CDR3 DNA is TGCAGCGTTCCTTCGGACCTCCCAGGGGGCTACACCTTC. It yields the protein CSVPSDLPGGYTF.

The chain recombines TRBV12-1 with TRBJ2-5; TRBD2, as called in the table, went unchecked against the DNA. TRBV12-1 is a pseudogene. The CDR3 consists of 16 residues. The CDR3 sequence: CASSGLAGGCAETQYF. The DNA for the CDR3 is TGTGCCAGCAGCGGACTAGCGGGGGGTTGTGCGGAGACCCAGTACTTC.

V and J are TRBV19 and TRBJ2-7; TRBD1 matches 9 bases. J gave up 3 bases and V 1 base, and 4 bases lay outside the gene matches. Germline CDR1 reads LNHDA; CDR2 reads SQIVND (reference sequence). There are 15 residues in the CDR3. The CDR3 spells CASSIGTGEIYEQYF. For the CDR3, the DNA is TGTGCCAGTAGTATAGGGACAGGGGAAATCTACGAGCAGTACTTC.

The chain combines TRBV5-1 with TRBJ2-2, with D possibly TRBD2 on 5 matching bases. The CDR3 totals 13 residues. V was shortened by 4 bases and J by 6 bases, with 10 bases between the two germline ends. Germline V gene sequence: CDR1 SGHRS, CDR2 YFSETQ. The CDR3 region has the DNA TGCGCCAGCAGCCAACTAGGTTCCGGGGAGCTGTTTTTT. This sequence encodes CASSQLGSGELFF. Variable domain in full (rest from reference TRBV5-1 and TRBJ2-2): KAGVTQTPRYLIKTRGQQVTLSCSPISGHRSVSWYQQTPGQGLQFLFEYFSETQRNKGNFPGRFSGRQFSNSRSEMNVSTLELGDSALYLCASSQLGSGELFFGEGSRLTVL.

The chain carries TRBV9 and TRBJ2-5, with TRBD2 identical over 11 bases. CDR1 is SGDLS and CDR2 is YYNGEE in the germline V gene. This CDR3 region has 14 residues. Trimming at V came to 4 bases and at J to 3 bases, leaving 2 bases not matched to a gene. The CDR3 is CASSSGLAEETQYF. The CDR3 DNA is TGTGCCAGCAGCTCGGGACTAGCGGAAGAGACCCAGTACTTC.

The CDR3 here is CASSRGRGYNEQFF. DNA of the CDR3: TGTGCCAGCAGCCGGGGGAGGGGATACAATGAGCAGTTCTTC. The V gene is TRBV6-5, the J gene TRBJ2-1, with 7 bases aligning to TRBD2. This CDR3 has 14 residues. CDR1 is MNHEY and CDR2 is SVGAGI in the germline V gene. V trimming: 6 bases; J trimming: 4 bases; junction bases outside the gene matches: 6.

DNA of the CDR3: TGTGCCAGCAGACAAACCACGAGGGCTGAAGCTTTCTTT. This translates into CASRQTTRAEAFF. The J gene is TRBJ1-1, the V gene TRBV6-5; no clear D gene. CDR3 length: 13 residues. Trimming took off 6 bases at V and 6 bases at J, with 14 bases between the two ends. CDR1 MNHEY and CDR2 SVGAGI come from the germline V gene.

V is TRBV9 and J is TRBJ2-6; 8 bases align to TRBD1. V dropped 4 bases and J dropped 2; count of bases not matched to a gene: 5. Germline CDR1 and CDR2: SGDLS and YYNGEE. This CDR3 is 16 amino acids long. CDR3 region: CASSPSQGAGANVLTF. Here the CDR3 DNA reads TGTGCCAGCAGCCCATCACAGGGGGCTGGGGCCAACGTCCTGACTTTC.

The chain recombines TRBV9 with TRBJ2-7, with 7 nucleotides matching TRBD1. V lost 4 bases to trimming and J lost 4 bases; unmatched junction nucleotides: 8. Germline-derived CDR1 and CDR2 are SGDLS and YYNGEE. The CDR3 consists of 14 residues. CDR3 coding DNA: TGTGCCAGCAGCTCGAGGACAGGTAGTTACGAGCAGTACTTC. It yields the protein CASSSRTGSYEQYF.

The chain is built from TRBV3-1 (or the pseudogene TRBV3-2) and TRBJ1-1; D uncertain. Trimming shortened V by 5 bases and J by 3 bases, and 10 bases separated the two germline ends. This CDR3 has 13 amino acids. Germline V CDR1 and CDR2: LGHDT, YNNKEL (reference sequence). CDR3 loop: CASSSAGYTEAFF. The CDR3 DNA follows: TGTGCCAGCAGCTCGGCGGGGTACACTGAAGCTTTCTTT.

The chain is built from TRBV19 and TRBJ2-1; the D is unclear. The germline V gene has CDR1 LNHDA and CDR2 SQIVND (reference sequence). The germline V and J ends were trimmed by 5 bases and 6 bases, with 11 bases remaining between them. This CDR3 has 13 residues. The CDR3: CASSYSSVNEQFF. The DNA for the CDR3 is TGTGCCAGTAGTTATAGCTCAGTCAATGAGCAGTTCTTC.

This chain joins TRBV6-2 or TRBV6-3 and TRBJ2-7; TRBD2 matches 11 bases. Germline V lookup: CDR1 MNHEY, CDR2 SVGEGT. The CDR3 covers 16 residues. V lost 5 bases, J lost 2 bases, and 8 bases stayed unmatched. CDR3 sequence: CASSTGTSGGTYEQYF. CDR3 nucleotides: TGTGCCAGCAGTACCGGAACTAGCGGGGGTACCTACGAGCAGTACTTC.

In its sample, this clone was seen a few times. The V call is TRBV7-2, the J call TRBJ2-1, with D possibly being TRBD1 (5 bases). Germline loops: CDR1 SGHTA, CDR2 FQGNSA. V shed 1 base and J shed 1 base, with 20 bases lying between them. This CDR3 region has 19 residues. CDR3 region: CASSLDDSELRWSYNEQFF. As DNA, the CDR3 is TGTGCCAGCAGCTTAGACGACAGTGAGCTTCGGTGGTCCTACAATGAGCAGTTCTTC.

This chain joins TRBV3-1 (or the pseudogene TRBV3-2) and TRBJ2-5; 14 positions agree with TRBD2. Unmatched junction bases numbered 3, after V lost 0 bases and J lost 3 bases. The CDR3 has 17 residues. Germline CDR1 is LGHDT and CDR2 is YNNKEL (reference sequence). CDR3 sequence (DNA): TGTGCCAGCAGCCAAGATGCGGGACTAGCGGGAGAAGAGACCCAGTACTTC. Encoded protein: CASSQDAGLAGEETQYF.

This clone came up once. The chain employs TRBV19 and TRBJ1-2; TRBD1 agrees at 10 bases. The CDR3 loop spans 14 amino acids. V was clipped by 5 bases and J by 5 bases; unmatched bases: 5. CDR1 and CDR2 from the germline V gene are LNHDA and SQIVND (reference sequence). CDR3 bases: TGTGCCAGTAGTCCCGACAGGGGGCATTATGGCTACACCTTC. Translating it yields CASSPDRGHYGYTF.

This chain joins TRBV20-1 and TRBJ1-5, with TRBD1 as a possible D gene (6 bases). The V and J ends lost 3 bases and 1 base respectively, with 10 bases between them. Germline V gene data show CDR1 as DFQATT and CDR2 as SNEGSKA (reference sequence). The CDR3 totals 14 residues. CDR3 nucleotide sequence: TGCAGTGCTAGTACAGGGATAAGCAATCAGCCCCAGCATTTT. It yields the protein CSASTGISNQPQHF.

This clone was recorded a few times. The chain uses TRBV7-3 and TRBJ1-1, with 9 bases lining up with TRBD1. The germline gives CDR1 SGHTA, CDR2 FQGTGA. V shed 1 base, J shed 8 bases, and the junction held 5 bases outside the gene matches. This CDR3 spans 14 amino acids. The CDR3 is CASSLMSGQGEAFF. As DNA, the CDR3 is TGTGCCAGCAGCTTAATGTCGGGACAGGGAGAAGCTTTCTTT. Full variable domain (remainder filled in from reference TRBV7-3 and TRBJ1-1): GAGVSQTPSNKVTEKGKYVELRCDPISGHTALYWYRQSLGQGPEFLIYFQGTGAADDSGLPNDRFFAVRPEGSVSTLKIQRTERGDSAVYLCASSLMSGQGEAFFGQGTRLTVV.

The chain uses TRBV14 and TRBJ2-2; TRBD1 might be the D (6 bases). Trimming left V 6 bases short and J 5 bases short, with 10 bases between. There are 13 residues in the CDR3. CDR1 SGHDN and CDR2 FVKESK come from the germline V gene. CDR3: CASRLQGTGELFF. CDR3 bases: TGTGCCAGCAGACTACAGGGAACCGGGGAGCTGTTTTTT.

The J gene is TRBJ2-1, the V gene TRBV5-1, with D tentatively TRBD1 (5 bases). Germline CDR1 reads SGHRS; CDR2 reads YFSETQ. The CDR3 has 14 amino acids. V lost 2 bases and J 7 bases, leaving 13 bases between the germline ends. The CDR3, as DNA: TGCGCCAGCAGCTTTTATGGGGCAGCAAATGAGCAGTTCTTC. Encoded protein: CASSFYGAANEQFF.

The CDR3 coding sequence is TGCGCCAGCAGCCAAGTTACGGCGGTCAATGAGCAGTTCTTC. Residues: CASSQVTAVNEQFF. The V and J genes are TRBV4-1 and TRBJ2-1; D is uncertain. The V end lost 1 base, the J end lost 6 bases, and 10 bases lay between the germline ends. The CDR3 totals 14 residues. In germline, CDR1 is MGHRA, CDR2 YSYEKL.

This clone was picked up one time. This rearrangement joins TRBV7-4 to TRBJ1-1; TRBD1 matches at 8 bases. The germline V gene encodes CDR1 SGHVT and CDR2 SQSDAQ. The V gene end was trimmed by 5 bases and the J gene end by 5 bases; junction bases not matched to a gene: 10. The CDR3 runs 15 residues. The CDR3 spells CASSPRTGISTEAFF. The CDR3 region has the DNA TGTGCCAGCAGCCCTCGGACAGGGATCTCTACTGAAGCTTTCTTT.

The CDR3 DNA is TGTGCCAGCAGCGTAGCCAGGAGGGCCTCCGGGACTGAAGCTTTCTTT. Protein sequence: CASSVARRASGTEAFF. The chain joins TRBV9 to TRBJ1-1, with D hard to call. CDR1 is SGDLS, CDR2 YYNGEE, per germline. The CDR3 contains 16 residues. Between the trimmed V and J ends, which lost 0 bases and 5 bases, there was a span of 17 bases.

The V and J genes are TRBV7-2 and TRBJ1-5; 7 bases fit TRBD1. CDR1 and CDR2 (germline): SGHTA, FQGNSA. V was pared by 4 bases and J by 1 base, with 4 bases of the junction left unmatched. This CDR3 region has 15 residues. As DNA, the CDR3 is TGTGCCAGCAGCTGGGGGACAGCGAGCAATCAGCCCCAGCATTTT. This encodes CASSWGTASNQPQHF.

The chain joins TRBV27 to TRBJ2-2, with D perhaps TRBD1 (6 bases). The CDR3 consists of 14 residues. Germline CDR1 and CDR2: MNHEY and SMNVEV (reference sequence). Trimming left V 6 bases short and J 3 bases short, with 11 bases between. The CDR3 reads CASSLDRYTGELFF. CDR3 DNA sequence: TGTGCCAGCAGCCTCGACAGGTACACCGGGGAGCTGTTTTTT.